Listed below are T cell receptor beta chains from one sample, sequenced in a study of blood T cell repertoires in COVID-19. The assay was immunoSEQ multiplex PCR, and TCRdb's table has in-frame clones only and misses some. The profile shows about 90,000 clones, approximately 86% of them singletons. Specimen: peripheral blood. The receptors stem from an elderly man with active or convalescent COVID-19. The CDR3 runs from the conserved cysteine through the conserved F or W. D genes are given only for firm matches.

j_call cdr3_length v_call d_call cdr3_nt cdr3_aa
TRBJ2-5 13 TRBV11-3 . TGTGCCAGCAGCCCCGGGTACCAAGAGACCCAGTACTTC CASSPGYQETQYF
TRBJ1-2 14 TRBV2 . TGTGCCAGCAGTGTTCGCAGGGCGTGGGGTGGCTACACCTTC CASSVRRAWGGYTF
TRBJ1-2 12 TRBV12-5 . TGTGCTAGTGGGCAGGGGACCTATGGCTACACCTTC CASGQGTYGYTF
TRBJ1-1 15 TRBV27 . TGTGCCAGCAGCAAGACAGCAAGGGGGAACACTGAAGCTTTCTTT CASSKTARGNTEAFF
TRBJ1-5 16 TRBV3-1/TRBV3-2 . TGTGCCAGCAGCCAAGATCGGAGAGGGGGTGGTCAGCCCCAGCATTTT CASSQDRRGGGQPQHF
TRBJ2-7 15 TRBV11-2 . TGTGCCAGCAGCTTAGTTGACGGGAGTACCCACGAGCAGTACTTC CASSLVDGSTHEQYF
TRBJ2-2 13 TRBV6-6 . TGTGCCAGCAGTTACCCCGTTTCCGGGGAGCTGTTTTTT CASSYPVSGELFF
TRBJ1-1 12 TRBV12-3/TRBV12-4 . TGTGCCAGCAGCTTAACCCAACCTGAGGCTTTCTTT CASSLTQPEAFF
TRBJ1-6 16 TRBV6-6 TRBD1 TGTGCCAGCAGACAAGCTACGGGACAGGTTAAATCACCCCTCCACTTT CASRQATGQVKSPLHF
TRBJ2-1 17 TRBV7-3 . TGTGCCAGCAGCCGCGACAGGTCCCCTGAGATGGCCAATGAGCAGTTCTTC CASSRDRSPEMANEQFF
TRBJ2-3 14 TRBV5-1 . TGCGCCAGCAGCTTGGACAGGAACACAGATACGCAGTATTTT CASSLDRNTDTQYF
TRBJ1-1 11 TRBV2 . TGTGCCAGCAACCCCCGTAGTCTAGCTTTCTTT CASNPRSLAFF
TRBJ1-5 13 TRBV18 TRBD1 TGTGCCAGCTCACCAGACAGGGCTCAGCCCCAGCATTTT CASSPDRAQPQHF
TRBJ1-2 13 TRBV7-2 TRBD1 TGTGCCAGCAGCTTCACAGGGGGTAATGGCTACACCTTC CASSFTGGNGYTF